The sequence of this T cell receptor (beta chain) was determined in a study of identical twins. This clonotype occurred many times. MiXCR, applied by TCRdb to the 5' RACE reads, yields one record per CDR3 protein. The sample gives 250,000 to 300,000 distinct CDR3 sequences, 8% to 9.5% of which show up once; about 7.1% is in the top ten. Germline trimming cut 1 base from V and 5 bases from J; bases unmatched to any gene: 11. This CDR3 has 17 residues. The germline V gene encodes CDR1 ENHRY and CDR2 SYGVKD. This sample also appeared in a second study, on yellow fever vaccine responses in identical twins.

This chain connects TRBV10-3 to TRBJ2-1; 7 positions match TRBD2. The sequenced sample was CD8+ T cells sorted from blood. The TCR sequence derives from a woman aged 18-29 years in good health. CDR3 sequence reads: CAISEFTSVGTNNEQFF. In DNA form, the CDR3 reads TGTGCCATCAGTGAGTTTACTAGCGTAGGAACCAACAATGAGCAGTTCTTC.